The 32 T cell receptor beta chains in this list originate from one sample, sequenced in a study of cytomegalovirus exposure and HLA in healthy donors. With 60 Vbeta and 13 Jbeta primers, the PCR was carried out. Data came from immunoSEQ multiplex PCR; TCRdb stores just in-frame clones and leaves some out. The table records tens of thousands of clones, around 77% of them present only once. Sequencing was done on a sample of PBMCs. The source of these receptors is a young man in good health and CMV-seronegative.

The chain joins TRBV4-1 to TRBJ1-5, with 8 bases fitting TRBD1. CDR3 length: 14 residues. Germline CDR1 MGHRA, CDR2 YSYEKL. Unmatched junction bases numbered 6, after V lost 6 bases and J lost 5 bases. Written as DNA, the CDR3 is TGCGCCAGCAGAGCTGGGACAGGCGATCAGCCCCAGCATTTT. Encoded protein: CASRAGTGDQPQHF.

The chain links TRBV27 to TRBJ1-2; the D is unclear. Germline CDR1 MNHEY, CDR2 SMNVEV (reference sequence). The CDR3 spans 15 residues. V lost 6 bases and J 4 bases, leaving 18 bases between the germline ends. As DNA, the CDR3 is TGTGCCAGCAGACTAATCCCACCCGAGGGCTATGGCTACACCTTC. Translated: CASRLIPPEGYGYTF.

The CDR3 protein is CASSERRGGISNQPQHF. The CDR3 DNA follows: TGTGCCAGCAGTGAAAGGCGGGGGGGAATTAGCAATCAGCCCCAGCATTTT. The chain uses TRBV2 and TRBJ1-5; possible D gene TRBD1, 5 bases. The V and J ends lost 2 bases and 0 bases respectively, with 14 bases between them. In germline, CDR1 is SNHLY, CDR2 FYNNEI. The CDR3 totals 17 residues.

On this clone: At one end the junction does not follow the germline gene, possibly because of a read error. This chain connects TRBV7-9 to TRBJ2-1, with 7 nucleotides matching TRBD2. This CDR3 has 19 residues. Germline V gives CDR1 SEHNR, CDR2 FQNEAQ (reference sequence). The CDR3 DNA follows: TGTTCCAGCAGCTTTCCTACAACTGGGCGGCGGGGGTCCCACGGCGAGCAGTTCTTC. It codes for CSSSFPTTGRRGSHGEQFF.

This chain uses TRBV18 with TRBJ1-2, with 8 bases identical to TRBD1. Per germline, CDR1 KGHSH and CDR2 LQKENI. The length of the CDR3 is 15 residues. J was trimmed by 4 bases and V by 2 bases; bases with no gene match: 6. This CDR3 is CASSPGTGGVYGYTF. The CDR3 DNA sequence: TGTGCCAGCTCACCAGGGACAGGCGGAGTCTATGGCTACACCTTC.

The chain couples TRBV28 to TRBJ1-4, with D tentatively TRBD1 (6 bases). The CDR3 spans 17 residues. Germline CDR1 and CDR2: MDHEN and SYDVKM. Trimming removed 7 bases from V and 8 bases from J, with 26 bases in between. CDR3 sequence (DNA): TGTGCCAGCACCCAGACAAGGGGGGGGCGGCTCAGCGAAAAACTGTTTTTT. Its translation: CASTQTRGGRLSEKLFF.

The CDR3 DNA is TGCGCCAGCAGCCAAGAAGGGGTTTGGACGTACCACACTGAAGCTTTCTTT. This encodes CASSQEGVWTYHTEAFF. The chain links TRBV4-3 to TRBJ1-1, with D possibly being TRBD1 (5 bases). V was trimmed by 0 bases and J by 3 bases, leaving 17 bases between them. The germline V gene has CDR1 LGHNA and CDR2 YSLEER. This CDR3 has 17 residues.

The rearrangement uses TRBV19 and TRBJ2-7; tentatively, D is TRBD2 (5 bases). Trimming took off 4 bases at V and 1 base at J, with 8 bases between the two ends. Germline loops: CDR1 LNHDA, CDR2 SQIVND (reference sequence). CDR3 length: 13 residues. The CDR3 sequence: CASSTTGSYEQYF. Here the CDR3 DNA reads TGTGCCAGTAGTACCACGGGGTCCTACGAGCAGTACTTC.

The V gene is TRBV11-2, the J gene TRBJ2-7; 9 bases align to TRBD1. Germline V lookup: CDR1 SGHAT, CDR2 FQNNGV. V was clipped by 7 bases and J by 6 bases; unmatched bases: 13. This CDR3 has 15 amino acids. The CDR3 DNA reads TGTGCCAGCATCACCACCGGGACAGGGCGGCTCGAGCAGTACTTC. It encodes CASITTGTGRLEQYF.

The chain joins TRBV11-2 to TRBJ2-1, with 7 bases identical to TRBD2. The CDR3 length is 12 residues. V trimming: 8 bases; J trimming: 3 bases; junction bases outside the gene matches: 1. The germline V gene encodes CDR1 SGHAT and CDR2 FQNNGV. In DNA, the CDR3 is TGTGCCAGCGCTAGCGGCTACAATGAGCAGTTCTTC. Its translation is CASASGYNEQFF.

The table lists this clone with a few counts. V and J are TRBV4-1 and TRBJ2-1; tentative D call: TRBD2 (5 bases). Germline V gene sequence: CDR1 MGHRA, CDR2 YSYEKL. The CDR3 totals 14 residues. With 0 bases removed from V and 4 bases from J, the gap between germline ends came to 7 bases. CDR3 region: CASSQDRRYNEQFF. For the CDR3, the DNA is TGCGCCAGCAGCCAAGACAGGAGGTACAATGAGCAGTTCTTC.

This clone showed up just a few times. The genes are TRBV4-1 and TRBJ1-4; 8 bases agree with TRBD1. Germline V gene data show CDR1 as MGHRA and CDR2 as YSYEKL. V lost 2 bases to trimming and J lost 0 bases; unmatched junction nucleotides: 5. CDR3 length: 17 residues. In DNA form, the CDR3 reads TGCGCCAGCAGCCAAACTGGGACAGGCGCAACTAATGAAAAACTGTTTTTT. Encoded protein: CASSQTGTGATNEKLFF.

This clone showed up just once. V gene TRBV27 combines with J gene TRBJ1-4, with D unresolved. The germline CDR1 and CDR2 sequences are MNHEY and SMNVEV (reference sequence). The germline V and J ends were trimmed by 5 bases and 6 bases, with 16 bases remaining between them. The CDR3 is made up of 15 amino acids. CDR3 region: CASSLTFPADEKLFF. The DNA of the CDR3 is TGTGCCAGCAGTCTGACTTTCCCGGCGGATGAAAAACTGTTTTTT.

This sequence joins TRBV7-8 and TRBJ2-7; TRBD2 is a possible D gene (7 bases). V lost 1 base, J lost 2 bases, and 12 bases lay in between. Germline loops: CDR1 SGHVS, CDR2 FQNEAQ. CDR3 length: 15 residues. The CDR3 reads CASSLGRGRPYEQYF. CDR3 in DNA: TGTGCCAGCAGCTTAGGGCGGGGGCGGCCCTACGAGCAGTACTTC.

The V gene is TRBV6-5, the J gene TRBJ1-5; D unresolved. Germline V gene sequence: CDR1 MNHEY, CDR2 SVGAGI. The CDR3 is 14 residues long. Trimming took 1 base from V and 8 from J, leaving 12 bases between them. CDR3 sequence: CASSYLRAGEPQHF. DNA for the CDR3: TGTGCCAGCAGTTACTTAAGGGCGGGTGAGCCCCAGCATTTT.

The chain joins TRBV19 to TRBJ2-7, with a weak D call TRBD1 (8 bases). The CDR3 has 14 residues. Germline CDR1 is LNHDA and CDR2 is SQIVND (reference sequence). Trimming shortened V by 7 bases and J by 5 bases, and 18 bases separated the two germline ends. As DNA, the CDR3 is TGTGCCAGTACCACCCGGACAGGGAGGGACGAGCAGTACTTC. Translated, it gives CASTTRTGRDEQYF.

In its sample, this clone was seen once. The chain recombines TRBV2 with TRBJ1-4; TRBD1 is a possible D gene (5 bases). The CDR3 is 14 amino acids. V lost 5 bases to trimming and J lost 7 bases, with 14 bases between them. Looked up from germline, CDR1 is SNHLY and CDR2 is FYNNEI. CDR3 bases: TGTGCCAGCAGTAATCAGGGATTCGGTGAAAAACTGTTTTTT. It specifies CASSNQGFGEKLFF.

This clone turned up a few times. The chain combines TRBV5-4 with TRBJ1-2, with D tentatively TRBD1 (5 bases). Per the germline V gene, CDR1 is SGHNT and CDR2 is YYREEE (reference sequence). The CDR3 covers 14 residues. The ends were cut back, 0 bases at V and 7 bases at J, with 13 bases in the middle. The CDR3 nucleotides read TGTGCCAGCAGCTTGGGGCAGGGTGTAGCTGGCTACACCTTC. This translates into CASSLGQGVAGYTF.

As to this clone: One end of the junction is discordant with germline, which a read error may explain. The sample carries other DNA sequences with the same CDR3. V is TRBV28 and J is TRBJ2-1, with 11 bases identical to TRBD1. The CDR3 consists of 16 residues. Germline assignment: CDR1 MDHEN and CDR2 SYDVKM. The CDR3 region has the DNA TGTGCCAGCAGTTTATCATGGACAGGGGGCGTCAATGAACAGTTCTTC. Amino acid sequence: CASSLSWTGGVNEQFF.

The rearrangement links TRBV18 to TRBJ1-2; D is possibly TRBD1 (6 bases). Between the trimmed V and J ends, which lost 4 bases and 4 bases, there was a span of 13 bases. The CDR3 is 14 residues long. The V gene's germline CDR1 is KGHSH and CDR2 LQKENI. The CDR3 DNA reads TGTGCCAGCTCACTAATGGACAGTAGCTATGGCTACACCTTC. Translated: CASSLMDSSYGYTF.

This clone was observed a single time. This chain links TRBV19 with TRBJ2-1; 10 bases are shared with TRBD2. V was clipped by 10 bases and J by 0 bases; unmatched bases: 3. CDR1 and CDR2 from the germline V gene are LNHDA and SQIVND (reference sequence). The CDR3 has 14 amino acids. Written as DNA, the CDR3 is TGTGCCACTTCTAGCGGGAGCTCCTACAATGAGCAGTTCTTC. Translation: CATSSGSSYNEQFF.

V gene TRBV18 combines with J gene TRBJ2-1, with D maybe TRBD1 (5 bases). The CDR3 extends over 15 amino acids. From germline, CDR1 is KGHSH and CDR2 LQKENI. V was shortened by 5 bases and J by 7 bases, with 18 bases between the two germline ends. The CDR3 DNA follows: TGTGCCAGCTCAATACGGACATCCCCCGAGAATGAGCAGTTCTTC. It translates to CASSIRTSPENEQFF. The variable domain in full, completed from reference TRBV18 and TRBJ2-1, reads NAGVMQNPRHLVRRRGQEARLRCSPMKGHSHVYWYRQLPEEGLKFMVYLQKENIIDESGMPKERFSAEFPKEGPSILRIQQVVRGDSAAYFCASSIRTSPENEQFFGPGTRLTVL.

The chain uses TRBV28 and TRBJ2-6; 11 nucleotides align to TRBD1. This CDR3 has 16 amino acids. The junction had 4 bases not matched to a gene; V was cut back by 7 bases and J by 2 bases. From germline, CDR1 is MDHEN and CDR2 SYDVKM. CDR3 in amino acids: CASNGQGATGANVLTF. The CDR3 nucleotides read TGTGCCAGCAACGGACAGGGGGCAACTGGGGCCAACGTCCTGACTTTC.

The chain uses TRBV7-9 and TRBJ2-1; 10 positions agree with TRBD2. This CDR3 spans 15 amino acids. With V trimmed by 2 bases and J by 6 bases, 4 bases remained unmatched. Germline V lookup: CDR1 SEHNR, CDR2 FQNEAQ (reference sequence). CDR3 in DNA: TGTGCCAGCAGCTTACAGCGGGAGGGCCTCAATGAGCAGTTCTTC. Translating it yields CASSLQREGLNEQFF.

This chain uses TRBV4-2 with TRBJ2-3; 8 bases agree with TRBD2. V lost 8 bases to trimming and J lost 1 base; unmatched junction nucleotides: 11. Germline V gene data show CDR1 as LGHNA and CDR2 as YNFKEQ. CDR3 length: 16 residues. The CDR3 protein is CASASRGSGGTDTQYF. The CDR3 nucleotides are TGTGCCAGCGCCTCCCGGGGTAGCGGGGGCACAGATACGCAGTATTTT.

The rearrangement joins TRBV28 to TRBJ1-5; TRBD1 might be the D (5 bases). Germline V gene sequence: CDR1 MDHEN, CDR2 SYDVKM. The V end was cut by 6 bases, the J end by 4 bases, with 16 bases between. The CDR3 extends over 15 amino acids. The CDR3 loop is CASSQAQGRNQPQHF. The CDR3 DNA follows: TGTGCCAGCAGCCAGGCCCAGGGAAGGAATCAGCCCCAGCATTTT.

The rearrangement links TRBV7-9 to TRBJ2-7, with TRBD1 identical over 7 bases. The J segment lost 3 bases and the V segment lost 5 bases, leaving 4 bases of the junction unmatched. This CDR3 is built from 13 residues. Per germline, CDR1 SEHNR and CDR2 FQNEAQ (reference sequence). The CDR3: CASSDWDSYEQYF. DNA for the CDR3: TGTGCCAGCAGCGACTGGGACAGCTACGAGCAGTACTTC.

The chain uses TRBV30 and TRBJ2-5, with a weak D call TRBD2 (5 bases). Trimming took off 5 bases at V and 5 bases at J, with 15 bases between the two ends. This CDR3 comprises 13 residues. The germline V gene has CDR1 GTSNPN and CDR2 SVGIG (reference sequence). The CDR3 region is CAWVSESGETQYF. DNA for the CDR3: TGTGCCTGGGTTAGTGAGTCGGGGGAGACCCAGTACTTC.

This clone was observed a few times. The CDR3 sequence: CASSEVGLAGITDTQYF. Written as DNA, the CDR3 is TGTGCCAGCAGTGAAGTGGGACTAGCGGGGATAACAGATACGCAGTATTTT. The chain uses TRBV2 and TRBJ2-3; TRBD2 aligns across 13 bases. Per the germline V gene, CDR1 is SNHLY and CDR2 is FYNNEI. The CDR3 has 17 amino acids. Trimming removed 1 base from V and 3 bases from J; junction bases left unmatched: 4.

The chain combines TRBV7-6 with TRBJ2-2; D may be TRBD1 (5 bases). V lost 1 base and J lost 0, with 9 bases in between. This CDR3 region has 16 residues. Germline values: CDR1 SGHVS, CDR2 FNYEAQ. This chain's CDR3 is CASSLEPRANTGELFF. The CDR3 DNA reads as TGTGCCAGCAGCTTAGAGCCCAGGGCGAACACCGGGGAGCTGTTTTTT.

The rearrangement links TRBV7-6 to TRBJ2-7; TRBD2 aligns across 13 bases. The J segment lost 3 bases and the V segment lost 3 bases, leaving 17 bases of the junction unmatched. This CDR3 spans 20 amino acids. Germline V gene data show CDR1 as SGHVS and CDR2 as FNYEAQ. Here the CDR3 DNA reads TGTGCCAGCAGCTTGGCCCCCTTTCCGGGACTAGCGGGACTTCACTACGAGCAGTACTTC. It encodes CASSLAPFPGLAGLHYEQYF.

V is TRBV29-1 and J is TRBJ1-1; 8 bases are a match to TRBD1. With V trimmed by 7 bases and J by 3 bases, 4 bases remained unmatched. Germline V gene data show CDR1 as SQVTM and CDR2 as ANQGSEA. The CDR3 contains 12 residues. CDR3 coding DNA: TGCAGCGGGACAGGGCTGGACACTGAAGCTTTCTTT. It translates to CSGTGLDTEAFF.